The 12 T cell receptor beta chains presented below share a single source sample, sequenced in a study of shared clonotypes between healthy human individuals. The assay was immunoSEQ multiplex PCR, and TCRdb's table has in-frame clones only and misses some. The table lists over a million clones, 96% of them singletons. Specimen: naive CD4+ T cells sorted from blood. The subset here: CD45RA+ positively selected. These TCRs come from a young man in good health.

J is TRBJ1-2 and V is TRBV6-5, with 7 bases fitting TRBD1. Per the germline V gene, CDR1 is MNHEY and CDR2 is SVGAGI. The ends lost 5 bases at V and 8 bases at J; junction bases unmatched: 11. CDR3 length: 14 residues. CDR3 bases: TGTGCCAGCAGTCTCGACAGGGTAGTTGTCGGCTACACCTTC. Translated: CASSLDRVVVGYTF.

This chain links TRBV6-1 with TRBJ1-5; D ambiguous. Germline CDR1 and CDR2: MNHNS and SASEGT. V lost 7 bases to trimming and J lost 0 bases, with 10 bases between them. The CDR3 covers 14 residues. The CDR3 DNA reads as TGTGCCAGCACCCAAAGCTATAGCAATCAGCCCCAGCATTTT. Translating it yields CASTQSYSNQPQHF.

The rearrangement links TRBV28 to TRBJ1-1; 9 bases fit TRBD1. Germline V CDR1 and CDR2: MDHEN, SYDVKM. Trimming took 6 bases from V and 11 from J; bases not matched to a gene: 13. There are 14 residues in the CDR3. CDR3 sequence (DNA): TGTGCCAGCAGACGGGACAGGGTCCTTCTTTCCGCTTTCTTT. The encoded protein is CASRRDRVLLSAFF.

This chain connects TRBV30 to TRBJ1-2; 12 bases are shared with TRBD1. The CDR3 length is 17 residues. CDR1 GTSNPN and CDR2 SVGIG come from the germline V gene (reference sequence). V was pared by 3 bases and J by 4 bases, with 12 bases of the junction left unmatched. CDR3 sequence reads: CAWSPWGTGGFGYGYTF. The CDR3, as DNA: TGTGCCTGGAGCCCTTGGGGGACAGGGGGCTTCGGCTATGGCTACACCTTC.

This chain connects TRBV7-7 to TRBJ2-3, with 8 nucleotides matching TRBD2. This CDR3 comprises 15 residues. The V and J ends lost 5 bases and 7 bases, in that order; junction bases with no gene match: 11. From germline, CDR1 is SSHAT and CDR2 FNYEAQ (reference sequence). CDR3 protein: CASSPDGGVPNTQYF. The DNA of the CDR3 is TGTGCCAGCAGCCCGGACGGGGGGGTCCCGAATACGCAGTATTTT.

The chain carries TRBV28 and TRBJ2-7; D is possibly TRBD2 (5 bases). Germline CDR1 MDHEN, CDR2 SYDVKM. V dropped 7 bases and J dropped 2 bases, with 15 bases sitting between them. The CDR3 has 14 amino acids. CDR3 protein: CASTGGPLPYEQYF. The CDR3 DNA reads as TGTGCCAGCACCGGCGGGCCCCTCCCCTACGAGCAGTACTTC. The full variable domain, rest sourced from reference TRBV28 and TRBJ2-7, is DVKVTQSSRYLVKRTGEKVFLECVQDMDHENMFWYRQDPGLGLRLIYFSYDVKMKEKGDIPEGYSVSREKKERFSLILESASTNQTSMYLCASTGGPLPYEQYFGPGTRLTVT.

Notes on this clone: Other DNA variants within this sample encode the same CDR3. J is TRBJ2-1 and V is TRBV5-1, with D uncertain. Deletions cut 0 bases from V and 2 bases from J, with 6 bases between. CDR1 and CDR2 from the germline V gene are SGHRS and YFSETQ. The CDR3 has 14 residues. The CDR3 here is CASSLEGPYNEQFF. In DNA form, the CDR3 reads TGCGCCAGCAGCTTGGAAGGCCCCTACAATGAGCAGTTCTTC.

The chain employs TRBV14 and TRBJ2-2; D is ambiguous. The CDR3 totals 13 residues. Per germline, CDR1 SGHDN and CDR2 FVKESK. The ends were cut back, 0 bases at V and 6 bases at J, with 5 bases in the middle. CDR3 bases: TGTGCCAGCAGCCAAGATCTTGCCGGGGAGCTGTTTTTT. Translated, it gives CASSQDLAGELFF.

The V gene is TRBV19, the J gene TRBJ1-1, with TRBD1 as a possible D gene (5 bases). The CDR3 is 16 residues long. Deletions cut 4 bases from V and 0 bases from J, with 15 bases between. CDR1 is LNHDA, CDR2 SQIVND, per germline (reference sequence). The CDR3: CASSTTGLGMNTEAFF. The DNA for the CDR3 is TGTGCCAGTAGTACAACAGGTCTCGGGATGAACACTGAAGCTTTCTTT.

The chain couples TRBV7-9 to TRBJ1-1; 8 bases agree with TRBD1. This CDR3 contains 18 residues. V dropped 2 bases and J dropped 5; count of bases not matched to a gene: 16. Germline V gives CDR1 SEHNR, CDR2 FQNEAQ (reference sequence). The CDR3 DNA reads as TGTGCCAGCAGCTTATTCCCCGGACAAGCAGGGGGCAAAACTGAAGCTTTCTTT. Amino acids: CASSLFPGQAGGKTEAFF.

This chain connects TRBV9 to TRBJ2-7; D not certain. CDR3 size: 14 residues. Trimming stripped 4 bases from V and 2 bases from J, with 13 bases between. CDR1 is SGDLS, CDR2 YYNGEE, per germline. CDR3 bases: TGTGCCAGCAGCCCCAAGCCCGCACCCTACGAGCAGTACTTC. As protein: CASSPKPAPYEQYF.

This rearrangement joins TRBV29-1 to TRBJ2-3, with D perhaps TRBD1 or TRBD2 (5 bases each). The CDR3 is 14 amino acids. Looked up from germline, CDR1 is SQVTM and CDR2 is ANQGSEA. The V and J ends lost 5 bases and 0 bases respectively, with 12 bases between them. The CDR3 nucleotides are TGCAGCGTTACGGGGACCGCGAGCACAGATACGCAGTATTTT. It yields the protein CSVTGTASTDTQYF.